This is a list of T cell receptor beta chains from one sample in a study of T cells in localized non-small cell lung cancer. The repertoire was sequenced with immunoSEQ multiplex PCR; TCRdb's copy has only in-frame clones and lacks some. The table records 65,000 to 90,000 clones, around three quarters of them present only once. Sequenced here: PBMCs, sampled before any cancer treatment. These receptor sequences come from a man aged 35-75 years with stage II squamous cell lung carcinoma. The CDR3 runs from the conserved cysteine through the conserved F or W.

TRBJ2-4 | TRBV11-1 | CASSQVGGNIQYF
TRBJ2-5 | TRBV5-6 | CASSLVAGGRETQYF
TRBJ2-7 | TRBV28 | CASKEGQSYEQYF
TRBJ2-2 | TRBV19 | CASSMSGAGDGELFF
TRBJ1-5 | TRBV19 | CASSIIKQTGVFRKGSSPQHF
TRBJ2-1 | TRBV5-1 | CASSLISGGTFNEQFF
TRBJ2-7 | TRBV4-2 | CASSHLPSESSYEQYF
TRBJ1-2 | TRBV19 | CASSSTGTGGYGYTF
TRBJ1-4 | TRBV5-5 | CASRPTGNANEKLFF
TRBJ2-1 | TRBV2 | CASRGLDHEQFF
TRBJ2-3 | TRBV10-3 | CAITAGGAPGTDTQYF
TRBJ1-6 | TRBV5-1 | CASSLAGQSPLHF
TRBJ2-2 | TRBV5-1 | CASGGQTNTGELFF
TRBJ2-1 | TRBV11-2 | CASSLAGGGFNEQFF
TRBJ2-7 | TRBV6-6 | CASRKDRGRGSYEQYF
TRBJ1-2 | TRBV19 | CASSERDYGYTF
TRBJ2-7 | TRBV18 | CASSPPSGYEQYF
TRBJ2-4 | TRBV27 | CASSSLGSSKNIQYF
TRBJ1-2 | TRBV4-1 | CASSQDLGISNYGYTF
TRBJ2-1 | TRBV5-8 | CASSWYNEQFF
TRBJ1-6 | TRBV6-7 | CASSRSQGAGSPLHF
TRBJ1-1 | TRBV30 | CAWSKGSEMNTEAFF
TRBJ2-1 | TRBV7-8 | CASSLAVRDEQFF
TRBJ1-3 | TRBV5-1 | CASSLEGGSGNTIYF
TRBJ1-4 | TRBV7-2 | CASRSRGEKLFF
TRBJ1-5 | TRBV28 | CASGTAVNQPQHF
TRBJ2-5 | TRBV4-1 | CASSQEGGAWGETQYF
TRBJ2-1 | TRBV2 | CASSAGGVRQFF
TRBJ1-3 | TRBV30 | CASAPGWVTGNTIYF
TRBJ1-2 | TRBV28 | CASSPGTGPYGYTF
TRBJ1-1 | TRBV5-6 | CASSLTAVNTEAFF
TRBJ1-1 | TRBV6-5 | CASSYSKAGPEAFF
TRBJ2-3 | TRBV6-1 | CASSERVSSTDTQYF
TRBJ1-1 | TRBV7-2 | CASSLGGARNTEAFF
TRBJ1-2 | TRBV6-6 | CATGTEQRIYGYTF
TRBJ1-1 | TRBV6-1 | CASSEGRARTEAFF
TRBJ2-7 | TRBV16 | CASSQTSLSYEQYF
TRBJ2-3 | TRBV6-4 | CASGAGHTDTQYF
TRBJ1-1 | TRBV7-6 | CASSATRTEAFF
TRBJ2-1 | TRBV10-3 | CAIRGTSGSRQFF
TRBJ2-5 | TRBV7-3 | CASSSAGLAGETQYF
TRBJ2-7 | TRBV9 | CASSPKGQQRSEQYF
TRBJ2-5 | TRBV5-1 | CASSFGGPETQYF
TRBJ2-7 | TRBV15 | CATSRVFGASGEQYF
TRBJ2-7 | TRBV6-6 | CASSWGTSGGEQYF
TRBJ1-2 | TRBV18 | CASSPTGATNYGYTF
TRBJ1-5 | TRBV5-4 | CASSLGGVGQPQHF
TRBJ2-3 | TRBV11-3 | CASSRTGDGADTQYF
TRBJ2-1 | TRBV7-9 | CASSPTGIEQFF
TRBJ1-2 | TRBV2 | CASEAGPASNYGYTF
TRBJ1-1 | TRBV9 | CASSPMNTEAFF
TRBJ2-7 | TRBV19 | CASSKRGQKGQTYEQYF
TRBJ2-7 | TRBV7-2 | CASSLGAGYEQYF
TRBJ2-3 | TRBV7-8 | CASSLDGGRTDTQYF
TRBJ1-1 | TRBV10-2 | CASSDLRGDGAFF
TRBJ1-1 | TRBV5-4 | CASSSGVNTEAFF
TRBJ1-5 | TRBV19 | CSSGGRTGDFSNQPQHF
TRBJ1-1 | TRBV9 | CASSVDGMNTEAFF
TRBJ1-1 | TRBV5-6 | CASSLVGSNTEAFF